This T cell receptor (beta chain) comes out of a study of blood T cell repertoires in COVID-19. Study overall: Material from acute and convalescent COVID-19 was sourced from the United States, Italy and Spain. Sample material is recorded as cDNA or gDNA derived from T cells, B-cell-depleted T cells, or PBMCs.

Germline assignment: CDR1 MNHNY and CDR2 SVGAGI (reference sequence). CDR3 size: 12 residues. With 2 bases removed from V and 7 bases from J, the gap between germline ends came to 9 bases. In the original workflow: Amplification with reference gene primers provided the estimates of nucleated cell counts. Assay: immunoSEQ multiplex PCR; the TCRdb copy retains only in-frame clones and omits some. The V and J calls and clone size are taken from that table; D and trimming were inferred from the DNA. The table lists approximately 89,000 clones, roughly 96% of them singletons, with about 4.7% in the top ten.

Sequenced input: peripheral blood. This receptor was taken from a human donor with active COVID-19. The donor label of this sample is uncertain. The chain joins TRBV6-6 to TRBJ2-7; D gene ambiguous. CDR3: CASSYLEREQYF. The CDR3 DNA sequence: TGTGCCAGCAGTTACCTAGAAAGGGAGCAGTACTTC.